The 28 T cell receptor beta chains given below trace back to one sample, sequenced in a study of shared clonotypes between healthy human individuals. Sequencing used immunoSEQ multiplex PCR; TCRdb keeps in-frame clones, though not all of them. This table has fewer than 800,000 clones, roughly 94% appearing once. Only CD45RO-negative cells positively selected for CCR7 counted as naive CD8 cells, so terminally differentiated effector memory CD45RA+ cells were excluded. Sequencing was carried out using naive CD8+ T cells sorted from blood. These TCRs come from a man aged 25 to 45 in good health.

CDR3 amino acids: CASSSLTGPTEAFF. CDR3 DNA: TGTGCCAGCAGCTCCCTGACAGGGCCGACTGAAGCTTTCTTT. The chain links TRBV5-6 to TRBJ1-1; 7 bases fit TRBD1. CDR3 size: 14 residues. Germline trimming cut 3 bases from V and 5 bases from J; bases unmatched to any gene: 7. Germline V CDR1 and CDR2: SGHDT, YYEEEE.

V is TRBV19 and J is TRBJ2-2; D is possibly TRBD2 (5 bases). V lost 5 bases and J 9 bases, leaving 19 bases between the germline ends. The V gene's germline CDR1 is LNHDA and CDR2 SQIVND (reference sequence). The CDR3 spans 15 residues. This CDR3 reads CASSRMGSSARELFF. For the CDR3, the DNA is TGTGCCAGTAGTCGGATGGGGAGTTCCGCTCGGGAGCTGTTTTTT.

The chain employs TRBV19 and TRBJ2-1; D ambiguous. The germline V gene encodes CDR1 LNHDA and CDR2 SQIVND (reference sequence). The CDR3 loop spans 13 amino acids. Trimming pared 3 bases from V and 4 bases from J, leaving 7 bases between. In DNA, the CDR3 is TGTGCCAGTAGTATTCAGGCGTACAATGAGCAGTTCTTC. It yields the protein CASSIQAYNEQFF.

The chain employs TRBV25-1 and TRBJ2-1; TRBD2 agrees at 7 bases. Germline V CDR1 and CDR2: MGHDK, SYGVNS. The CDR3 has 15 residues. The junction had 8 bases not matched to a gene; V was cut back by 7 bases and J by 2 bases. In DNA form, the CDR3 reads TGTGCCAGCACGGGGCGGGAGACAGCCTACAATGAGCAGTTCTTC. It translates to CASTGRETAYNEQFF. Variable domain in full (rest from reference TRBV25-1 and TRBJ2-1): EADIYQTPRYLVIGTGKKITLECSQTMGHDKMYWYQQDPGMELHLIHYSYGVNSTEKGDLSSESTVSRIRTEHFPLTLESARPSHTSQYLCASTGRETAYNEQFFGPGTRLTVL.

The gene calls are TRBV6-6 and TRBJ1-1; D is undetermined. This CDR3 is 15 amino acids long. The V end lost 3 bases, the J end lost 0 bases, and 11 bases lay between the germline ends. The germline CDR1 and CDR2 sequences are MNHNY and SVGAGI (reference sequence). This CDR3 reads CASSYIKELNTEAFF. In DNA, the CDR3 is TGTGCCAGCAGTTATATCAAGGAACTGAACACTGAAGCTTTCTTT.

DNA of the CDR3: TGTGCCAGCAGTCAGGGGTGGCAGGGGGTTCTCTTGGAGCAGTTCTTC. It codes for CASSQGWQGVLLEQFF. The chain couples TRBV7-9 to TRBJ2-1, with TRBD1 identical over 7 bases. V lost 6 bases and J lost 10; bases outside the gene matches: 18. The CDR3 is 16 residues long. Germline V CDR1 and CDR2: SEHNR, FQNEAQ (reference sequence). The full variable domain, in which reference TRBV7-9 and TRBJ2-1 provide the parts outside the CDR3, is DTGVSQNPRHKITKRGQNVTFRCDPISEHNRLYWYRQTLGQGPEFLTYFQNEAQLEKSRLLSDRFSAERPKGSFSTLEIQRTEQGDSAMYLCASSQGWQGVLLEQFFGPGTRLTVL.

V gene TRBV15 combines with J gene TRBJ2-7; 7 nucleotides agree with TRBD2. J lost 2 bases, V lost 2 bases, and 6 bases had no gene match. There are 15 residues in the CDR3. CDR1 is LNHNV, CDR2 YYDKDF, per germline (reference sequence). The CDR3 here is CATSRSGGSAYEQYF. In DNA form, the CDR3 reads TGTGCCACCAGCAGATCTGGCGGGAGCGCCTACGAGCAGTACTTC. Full variable domain (remainder filled in from reference TRBV15 and TRBJ2-7): DAMVIQNPRYQVTQFGKPVTLSCSQTLNHNVMYWYQQKSSQAPKLLFHYYDKDFNNEADTPDNFQSRRPNTSFCFLDIRSPGLGDTAMYLCATSRSGGSAYEQYFGPGTRLTVT.

This chain uses TRBV7-9 with TRBJ2-1, with D perhaps given as TRBD1 or TRBD2 (5 bases each). Deletions cut 5 bases from V and 4 bases from J, with 15 bases between. This CDR3 is built from 15 residues. Germline values: CDR1 SEHNR, CDR2 FQNEAQ (reference sequence). The CDR3 DNA follows: TGTGCCAGCAGCCCCCGGGACCCAGCTTACAATGAGCAGTTCTTC. Translated: CASSPRDPAYNEQFF.

Comments on this clone: This same CDR3 is encoded by further DNA sequences in the sample. The rearrangement joins TRBV27 to TRBJ2-7; unclear D gene. Trimming took 2 bases from V and 4 from J, leaving 6 bases between them. The CDR3 runs 12 residues. CDR1 and CDR2 from the germline V gene are MNHEY and SMNVEV (reference sequence). In DNA form, the CDR3 reads TGTGCCAGCAGTTTACAAGGGTACGAGCAGTACTTC. It specifies CASSLQGYEQYF.

The chain uses TRBV27 and TRBJ1-5; no definite D call. Germline CDR1 MNHEY, CDR2 SMNVEV (reference sequence). V dropped 4 bases and J dropped 5 bases, with 9 bases sitting between them. The CDR3 totals 13 residues. The CDR3 sequence: CASSSRWDQPQHF. CDR3 nucleotide sequence: TGTGCCAGCAGTTCACGGTGGGATCAGCCCCAGCATTTT.

This clone was detected once. The chain combines TRBV27 with TRBJ1-1; 9 nucleotides align to TRBD1. This CDR3 has 14 amino acids. The V segment lost 5 bases and the J segment 7 bases; nucleotides outside the gene matches: 8. Germline values: CDR1 MNHEY, CDR2 SMNVEV (reference sequence). CDR3 nucleotide sequence: TGTGCCAGCAGTGGACAGGGGCTGACCGGTGAAGCTTTCTTT. This encodes CASSGQGLTGEAFF.

V usage is TRBV30 and J usage is TRBJ1-5; D not certain. With 0 bases removed from V and 2 bases from J, the gap between germline ends came to 11 bases. This CDR3 contains 15 residues. Germline V gene lookup returns CDR1 GTSNPN and CDR2 SVGIG (reference sequence). The CDR3 bases are TGTGCCTGGAGTGTAGGCGCGGCGGGCAATCAGCCCCAGCATTTT. Translating gives CAWSVGAAGNQPQHF.

The CDR3 DNA reads TGTGCCAGCAGTTCCCCCTACTATGGCTACACCTTC. Encoded protein: CASSSPYYGYTF. The chain recombines TRBV28 with TRBJ1-2; D remains ambiguous. Germline V gene lookup returns CDR1 MDHEN and CDR2 SYDVKM. The CDR3 contains 12 residues. Trimming removed 4 bases from V and 3 bases from J, with 6 bases in between.

This clone was seen a single time. One end of the junction is discordant with germline, which a read error may explain. CDR3: CAGSLSSGLFNEQFF. Written as DNA, the CDR3 is TGCGCCGGCAGCTTGTCTAGCGGGTTGTTTAATGAGCAGTTCTTC. This sequence joins TRBV5-1 and TRBJ2-1; 8 bases line up with TRBD2. Germline V gene data show CDR1 as SGHRS and CDR2 as YFSETQ. There are 15 residues in the CDR3.

The V call is TRBV7-9, the J call TRBJ2-5, with unresolved D. Germline V gene data show CDR1 as SEHNR and CDR2 as FQNEAQ (reference sequence). Trimming removed 5 bases at V and 5 bases at J, with 12 bases between. The CDR3 loop spans 13 amino acids. CDR3 in DNA: TGTGCCAGCAGCCCCTGGGGAAGGGAGACCCAGTACTTC. Its protein product is CASSPWGRETQYF.

The chain combines TRBV5-1 with TRBJ1-2; 7 bases line up with TRBD1. This CDR3 is 13 amino acids long. The germline CDR1 and CDR2 sequences are SGHRS and YFSETQ. With V trimmed by 4 bases and J by 4 bases, 4 bases remained unmatched. For the CDR3, the DNA is TGCGCCAGCAGCGGAGGGGACAGCTATGGCTACACCTTC. Protein product: CASSGGDSYGYTF.

The chain is built from TRBV10-2 and TRBJ2-1; possibly TRBD2 for D (6 bases). Per germline, CDR1 WSHSY and CDR2 SAAADI. The V and J ends lost 6 bases and 1 base respectively, with 13 bases between them. The CDR3 spans 15 residues. CDR3 nucleotides: TGCGCCAGCAGCCGGGACTCCGCTTCCTACAATGAGCAGTTCTTC. Its translation is CASSRDSASYNEQFF.

J is TRBJ2-1 and V is TRBV2, with TRBD2 as a possible D gene (5 bases). The CDR3 extends over 15 amino acids. Trimming left V 6 bases short and J 2 bases short, with 14 bases between. Germline V CDR1 and CDR2: SNHLY, FYNNEI. Here the CDR3 reads CASSAGSGAYNEQFF. The CDR3 region has the DNA TGTGCCAGCAGCGCTGGGAGTGGCGCCTACAATGAGCAGTTCTTC.

J is TRBJ2-1 and V is TRBV5-1, with 7 positions matching TRBD2. V trimming: 4 bases; J trimming: 7 bases; junction bases outside the gene matches: 8. The CDR3 is 14 amino acids. Germline lookup yields CDR1 SGHRS and CDR2 YFSETQ. CDR3 coding DNA: TGCGCCAGCAGCCCCTGGGGGGGAGTGAATGAGCAGTTCTTC. Its translation is CASSPWGGVNEQFF.

V gene TRBV5-6 combines with J gene TRBJ2-7; no reliable D call. V was shortened by 1 base and J by 6 bases, with 11 bases between the two germline ends. Germline assignment: CDR1 SGHDT and CDR2 YYEEEE. The CDR3 has 13 residues. CDR3 residues: CASSLIRHGEQYF. CDR3 in DNA: TGTGCCAGCAGCTTGATCAGGCATGGCGAGCAGTACTTC.

The chain uses TRBV28 and TRBJ2-7; 7 nucleotides align to TRBD1. With 4 bases clipped from V and 5 bases from J, the junction kept 8 bases outside the gene matches. Germline CDR1 is MDHEN and CDR2 is SYDVKM. CDR3 length: 14 residues. The CDR3: CASSSTGNLHEQYF. CDR3 DNA sequence: TGTGCCAGCAGTTCGACAGGGAATCTACACGAGCAGTACTTC. Full variable domain (missing parts from reference TRBV28 and TRBJ2-7): DVKVTQSSRYLVKRTGEKVFLECVQDMDHENMFWYRQDPGLGLRLIYFSYDVKMKEKGDIPEGYSVSREKKERFSLILESASTNQTSMYLCASSSTGNLHEQYFGPGTRLTVT.

The J gene is TRBJ2-2, the V gene TRBV15; D possibly uses TRBD1 or TRBD2 (5 bases each). The length of the CDR3 is 17 residues. Germline V gene lookup returns CDR1 LNHNV and CDR2 YYDKDF (reference sequence). The V gene lost 1 base and the J gene lost 2 bases, with 14 bases spanning the gap. CDR3 region: CATSRGGTDLNTGELFF. The CDR3 region has the DNA TGTGCCACCAGCAGAGGGGGGACCGACCTTAACACCGGGGAGCTGTTTTTT.

V and J are TRBV5-4 and TRBJ2-7, with TRBD2 matching over 9 bases. The germline V gene encodes CDR1 SGHNT and CDR2 YYREEE (reference sequence). The CDR3 is 16 residues long. Trimming at V came to 0 bases and at J to 2 bases, leaving 6 bases not matched to a gene. The CDR3 loop is CASSLVASGTPYEQYF. The CDR3 region has the DNA TGTGCCAGCAGCTTGGTCGCTAGCGGGACGCCCTACGAGCAGTACTTC.

The rearrangement uses TRBV19 and TRBJ2-1; D is uncertain. V was pared by 0 bases and J by 4 bases, with 10 bases between. Germline V gene sequence: CDR1 LNHDA, CDR2 SQIVND (reference sequence). The CDR3 loop spans 15 amino acids. DNA for the CDR3: TGTGCCAGTAGTATAGATCTCGGTCAGTACAATGAGCAGTTCTTC. This encodes CASSIDLGQYNEQFF.

The rearrangement links TRBV4-1 to TRBJ2-3; D is perhaps TRBD2 (5 bases). CDR1 is MGHRA, CDR2 YSYEKL, per germline. The CDR3 loop spans 14 amino acids. V lost 3 bases, J lost 1 base, and 8 bases lay in between. The CDR3 nucleotides are TGCGCCAGCAGCCACGAAGCGGGCACAGATACGCAGTATTTT. Its protein product is CASSHEAGTDTQYF.

Turning to this clone: The identical CDR3 is also encoded by other nucleotide sequences in the sample. V is TRBV29-1 and J is TRBJ2-7; the match to TRBD2 covers 11 bases. In germline, CDR1 is SQVTM, CDR2 ANQGSEA. Unmatched junction bases numbered 2, after V lost 3 bases and J lost 4 bases. This CDR3 is 13 amino acids long. The CDR3, as DNA: TGCAGCGTTGAGCCTAGCGGGAGGTACGAGCAGTACTTC. Protein: CSVEPSGRYEQYF.

The V and J genes are TRBV6-5 and TRBJ2-5, with D unclear. Germline-derived CDR1 and CDR2 are MNHEY and SVGAGI. Trimming pared 5 bases from V and 3 bases from J, leaving 13 bases between. The CDR3 is made up of 14 amino acids. CDR3 bases: TGTGCCAGCAGTAACCCTTTCGGCGAAGAGACCCAGTACTTC. This gives the protein CASSNPFGEETQYF.

The J gene is TRBJ2-7, the V gene TRBV19; 9 bases match TRBD1. The V gene end was trimmed by 2 bases and the J gene end by 5 bases; junction bases not matched to a gene: 7. Germline values: CDR1 LNHDA, CDR2 SQIVND (reference sequence). CDR3 length equals 15 residues. This CDR3 is CASSISGTGINEQYF. CDR3 coding DNA: TGTGCCAGTAGTATATCGGGGACAGGGATCAACGAGCAGTACTTC.